These 6 T cell receptor beta chains came from one sample sequenced in a study of control samples from healthy donors and cancer patients. Repertoires were generated with immunoSEQ multiplex PCR, while TCRdb's copy carries only in-frame clones and drops some. Altogether approximately 190,000 clones are present, 91% being singletons, with the ten largest covering over 1.5%. The sequenced material came from blood. The receptors stem from a man aged 25 to 40 in good health.

J is TRBJ1-2 and V is TRBV27, with D possibly matching TRBD1 (5 bases). V shed 3 bases and J shed 5 bases, with 22 bases lying between them. The CDR3 sequence is 17 residues long. Germline CDR1 and CDR2: MNHEY and SMNVEV (reference sequence). The CDR3 region has the DNA TGTGCCAGCAGTTTCAATGGGGCCACGGGCCTCAGGTATGGCTACACCTTC. Protein sequence: CASSFNGATGLRYGYTF.

The J gene is TRBJ2-1, the V gene TRBV6-6; 8 nucleotides align to TRBD2. Losses at the gene ends were 8 bases for V and 4 bases for J; bases not matched to a gene: 19. The CDR3 spans 18 residues. The V gene's germline CDR1 is MNHNY and CDR2 SVGAGI (reference sequence). The CDR3 spells CASRPLWLAGGRYNEQFF. CDR3 DNA: TGTGCCAGCCGTCCCCTCTGGCTAGCGGGTGGCAGGTACAATGAGCAGTTCTTC.

CDR3 amino acids: CASSSKVGDTQYF. CDR3 sequence (DNA): TGTGCCAGCAGCTCGAAGGTCGGGGATACGCAGTATTTT. The rearrangement uses TRBV9 and TRBJ2-3; D is unclear. The CDR3 has 13 residues. Germline V lookup: CDR1 SGDLS, CDR2 YYNGEE. The V end was cut by 4 bases, the J end by 6 bases, with 12 bases between.

The rearrangement links TRBV5-1 to TRBJ1-2; TRBD1 is a possible D gene (6 bases). The CDR3 has 15 residues. The V end lost 6 bases, the J end lost 3 bases, and 18 bases lay between the germline ends. CDR1 is SGHRS, CDR2 YFSETQ, per germline. In DNA, the CDR3 is TGCGCCAGCACCTCGTCGGCAGGGGAACACTATGGCTACACCTTC. Translation gives CASTSSAGEHYGYTF.

This clone was counted many times. This chain links TRBV2 with TRBJ1-5; weak D call: TRBD1 (5 bases). Germline V CDR1 and CDR2: SNHLY, FYNNEI. This CDR3 region has 15 residues. Trimming took 3 bases from V and 5 from J, leaving 14 bases between them. This chain's CDR3 is CASSEQSGRDQPQHF. Written as DNA, the CDR3 is TGTGCCAGCAGTGAGCAGTCAGGGAGAGATCAGCCCCAGCATTTT.

The V and J genes are TRBV21-1 and TRBJ2-7. TRBV21-1 is classified as a pseudogene. This CDR3 has 14 amino acids. Written as DNA, the CDR3 is TGTGCCAGCAGCAAAGAAAAGGATGGCTACGAGCAGTACTTC. Translating it yields CASSKEKDGYEQYF.